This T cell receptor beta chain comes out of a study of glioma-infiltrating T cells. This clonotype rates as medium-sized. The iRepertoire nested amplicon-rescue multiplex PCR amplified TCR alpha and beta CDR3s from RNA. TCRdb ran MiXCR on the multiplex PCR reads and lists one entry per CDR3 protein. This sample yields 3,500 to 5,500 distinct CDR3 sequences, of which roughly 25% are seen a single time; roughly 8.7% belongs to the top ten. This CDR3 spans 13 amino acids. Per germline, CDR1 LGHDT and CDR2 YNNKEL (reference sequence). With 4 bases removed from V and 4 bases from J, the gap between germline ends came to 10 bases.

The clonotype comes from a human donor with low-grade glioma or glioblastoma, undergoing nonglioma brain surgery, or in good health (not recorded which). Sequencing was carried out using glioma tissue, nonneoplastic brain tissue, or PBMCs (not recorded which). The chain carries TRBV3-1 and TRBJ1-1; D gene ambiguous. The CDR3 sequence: CASSRRSATEAFF. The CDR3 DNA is TGTGCCAGCAGCCGACGCAGTGCCACTGAAGCTTTCTTT. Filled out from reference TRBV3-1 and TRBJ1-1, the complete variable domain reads DTAVSQTPKYLVTQMGNDKSIKCEQNLGHDTMYWYKQDSKKFLKIMFSYNNKELIINETVPNRFSPKSPDKAHLNLHINSLELGDSAVYFCASSRRSATEAFFGQGTRLTVV.